This TCR beta chain was recorded in a study of T cells in Graves' hyperthyroidism and ophthalmopathy. This clonotype showed up many times. The CDR3 sequence is 15 residues long. Germline lookup yields CDR1 SGHRS and CDR2 YFSETQ. V dropped 2 bases and J dropped 2; count of bases not matched to a gene: 3. TCR beta CDR3 regions were amplified from RNA. Carried out on the TCR CDR3, a first-round RT-PCR used the HTBI primer set. MiXCR, run by TCRdb on the multiplex PCR reads, gives a single entry per CDR3 protein. Among more than 350,000 distinct CDR3 sequences, about 16% were seen once, and the ten largest hold approximately 19%. Ophthalmopathy patients all had a Clinical Activity Score of at least 3, a NOSPECS grade of at least 4 and disease under 3 months old.

This TCR was sampled from a woman in her fifties or sixties with Graves' ophthalmopathy. The sequencing input was blood. V is TRBV5-1 and J is TRBJ2-7; TRBD1 matches at 11 bases. As DNA, the CDR3 is TGCGCCAGCAGCTTAGGGACAGGGGGGACCTACGAGCAGTACTTC. The encoded protein is CASSLGTGGTYEQYF.